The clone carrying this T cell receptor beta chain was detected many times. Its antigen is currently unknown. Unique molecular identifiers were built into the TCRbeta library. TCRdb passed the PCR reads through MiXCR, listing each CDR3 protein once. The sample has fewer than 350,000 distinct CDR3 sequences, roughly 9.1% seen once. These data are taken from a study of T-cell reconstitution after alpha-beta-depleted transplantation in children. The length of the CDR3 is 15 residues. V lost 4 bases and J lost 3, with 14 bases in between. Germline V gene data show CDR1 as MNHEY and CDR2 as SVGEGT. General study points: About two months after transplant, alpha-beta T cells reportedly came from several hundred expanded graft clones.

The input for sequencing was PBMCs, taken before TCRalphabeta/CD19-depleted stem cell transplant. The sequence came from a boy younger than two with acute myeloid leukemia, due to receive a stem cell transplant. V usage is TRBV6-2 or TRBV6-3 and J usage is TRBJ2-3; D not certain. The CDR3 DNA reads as TGTGCCAGCAGTTCGCACAGCTCCGGGACAGATACGCAGTATTTT. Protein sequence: CASSSHSSGTDTQYF.